Included here is one T cell receptor (beta chain) sequence, with context. V was clipped by 4 bases and J by 3 bases; unmatched bases: 1. Looked up from germline, CDR1 is SQVTM and CDR2 is ANQGSEA. CDR3 length: 13 residues. Amplification used 60 Vbeta primers and 13 Jbeta primers. Data came from immunoSEQ multiplex PCR; TCRdb stores just in-frame clones and leaves some out. The repertoire includes about 130,000 clones, 70% to 80% of them detected once, and about 6.8% sits in the top ten. The data belong to a study of cytomegalovirus exposure and HLA in healthy donors. V and J are TRBV29-1 and TRBJ1-2, with 11 bases that match TRBD1. This clonotype was obtained from a man aged 40-50 years in good health and CMV-seropositive. Sequenced material: PBMCs. CDR3 loop: CSVGTGGDYGYTF. CDR3 nucleotides: TGCAGCGTTGGGACAGGGGGCGACTATGGCTACACCTTC.